In its sample, the clone carrying this T cell receptor (beta chain) was seen once. The sample belongs to a study of early T cells in non-severe SARS-CoV-2 infection. Study details: Sequencing of unsorted whole blood was done on bulk RNA, leaving chains unpaired.

Germline V gene lookup returns CDR1 MNHNY and CDR2 SVGAGI (reference sequence). V was cut by 4 bases and J by 6 bases, with 21 bases left in between. The CDR3 length is 16 residues. Individual cDNA molecules were tagged with unique molecular identifiers. TCRdb reprocessed the 5' RACE reads via MiXCR and lists one record per CDR3 protein. The table includes roughly 70,000 distinct CDR3 sequences, about 17% detected once. The input for sequencing was whole blood, taken at baseline. The J gene is TRBJ2-5, the V gene TRBV6-6; a weak D match, TRBD2 (8 bases). The clonotype originates from an adult who was a healthcare worker with PCR-confirmed SARS-CoV-2 infection or an uninfected control (not recorded which). CDR3 bases: TGTGCCAGCAGTTCAAACCCCGGGACTAGGGGGCAGACCCAGTACTTC. This translates into CASSSNPGTRGQTQYF.